The clone carrying this T cell receptor beta chain was detected a few times. Antigen: not known. This entry comes from a study of CD8 T cells in Susac syndrome. Study-level points and caveats: The study recognized that the number of individuals in its TCR sequencing and HLA analysis was relatively small.

An amount of RNA that ranged from roughly 0.5 to 1 ug was reverse transcribed with random hexamers. The TCR beta CDR3 was amplified by immunoSEQ multiplex PCR across 54 Vbeta, 13 Jbeta. In TCRdb, the immunoSEQ multiplex PCR reads were re-called with MiXCR into one record per CDR3 protein. The profile covers 330,000 or so distinct CDR3 sequences, with roughly 85% appearing a single time and roughly 0.21% taken by the ten largest. The CDR3 is 13 amino acids. CDR1 and CDR2 (germline): MRHNA, SNTAGT. V gave up 2 bases and J gave up 7 bases, with 9 bases separating them. The sequenced sample consisted of CD8+ T cells from PBMCs. This receptor was identified in a human donor with multiple sclerosis. V usage is TRBV6-4 and J usage is TRBJ2-1; the D gene is possibly TRBD2 (6 bases). CDR3 bases: TGTGCCAGCAGTGACGGGACTTATAATGAGCAGTTCTTC. Its translation is CASSDGTYNEQFF.